This T cell receptor (beta chain) was sequenced during a study of blood T cell repertoires in COVID-19. Study-wide context: The samples span acute and convalescent COVID-19 from the United States, Italy and Spain. PBMCs, B-cell-depleted T cells, or T cells provided the cDNA or gDNA that made up the material.

The CDR3 length is 14 residues. The V gene's germline CDR1 is SNHLY and CDR2 FYNNEI. V was trimmed by 6 bases and J by 5 bases, leaving 16 bases between them. Per the authors' pipeline: Reference gene primers were amplified, and this amplification served to estimate nucleated cell counts. Only in-frame clones appear in the TCRdb table, and some are missing; sequencing was by immunoSEQ multiplex PCR. That table supplies the V and J calls and clone size; D and trimming were determined from the DNA. Among 180,000 or so clones, roughly 76% were seen once, and the ten largest hold roughly 7.8%. The rearrangement uses TRBV2 and TRBJ1-1; D possibly corresponds to TRBD1 (6 bases). Sequenced input: peripheral blood. This clonotype originated in a woman aged 45-60 years with active or convalescent COVID-19. The CDR3 loop is CASRLGGLWTEAFF. In DNA form, the CDR3 reads TGTGCCAGCAGGCTCGGGGGGCTTTGGACTGAAGCTTTCTTT.